The 19 T cell receptor beta chains presented below share a single source sample, sequenced in a study of PD-1 blockade in classical Hodgkin lymphoma (dated by TCRdb to about 2020). The intended sense of this specimen's time point label: cycle 1 day 1 (C1D1), immediately before nivolumab initiation. Every trial patient had relapsed following autologous stem cell transplantation, and prior brentuximab vedotin exposure was what differed among cohorts A, B and C. CD4+ T cells were purified from thawed PBMCs by magnetic negative selection with a Miltenyi CD4+ T cell isolation kit. Libraries came from the immunoSEQ multiplex PCR assay. What TCRdb holds here is the immuneACCESS table cut down to in-frame rearrangements. Part of the clones is not present; checked against another copy, under half of the missing clones reflect an unresolved V gene, and the others are unexplained. This sample has about 27,000 clones in its table, and roughly 80% of those were observed once. The ten largest account for around 2.4% of the sample.

The sequenced sample was CD4+ T cells from blood, obtained at baseline. Receptor source: a human donor with classical Hodgkin lymphoma.

This rearrangement joins TRBV5-1 to TRBJ1-4, with 7 bases identical to TRBD1. The V gene end was trimmed by 1 base and the J gene end by 3 bases; junction bases not matched to a gene: 3. The CDR3 is 15 amino acids. Germline-derived CDR1 and CDR2 are SGHRS and YFSETQ. CDR3 nucleotides: TGCGCCAGCAGCTTGCGGGACAGATCTAATGAAAAACTGTTTTTT. Residues: CASSLRDRSNEKLFF.

The chain carries TRBV7-2 and TRBJ2-7, with 12 bases identical to TRBD2. V trimming: 3 bases; J trimming: 7 bases; junction bases outside the gene matches: 7. From germline, CDR1 is SGHTA and CDR2 FQGNSA. CDR3 length: 15 amino acids. The CDR3 nucleotides are TGTGCCAGCAGCTTCTCTAGCGGGGGGGCGGAAGAGCAGTACTTC. Amino acids: CASSFSSGGAEEQYF.

The chain combines TRBV6-5 with TRBJ1-2, with D hard to call. The germline V gene encodes CDR1 MNHEY and CDR2 SVGAGI. The CDR3 loop spans 13 amino acids. Trimming cost V 6 bases and J 4 bases, with 12 bases left between them. CDR3 in DNA: TGTGCCAGCAGGGCCCCTGGGAGCTATGGCTACACCTTC. Its translation is CASRAPGSYGYTF.

The rearrangement uses TRBV15 and TRBJ1-3; possible D gene TRBD1, 5 bases. Per germline, CDR1 LNHNV and CDR2 YYDKDF (reference sequence). There are 14 residues in the CDR3. V dropped 4 bases and J dropped 1 base, with 8 bases sitting between them. The DNA of the CDR3 is TGTGCCACCAGCACTTCAGGGTCTGGAAACACCATATATTTT. It translates to CATSTSGSGNTIYF.

This chain connects TRBV10-1 to TRBJ2-7; 9 nucleotides match TRBD1. The CDR3 covers 14 residues. Germline lookup yields CDR1 WNHNN and CDR2 SYGVQD (reference sequence). V was clipped by 5 bases and J by 7 bases; unmatched bases: 9. This CDR3 is CASSPGTGMREQYF. CDR3 sequence (DNA): TGCGCCAGCAGTCCCGGGACAGGGATGAGGGAGCAGTACTTC.

The CDR3 loop is CAWSIIGLNQPQHF. The CDR3 DNA is TGTGCCTGGAGTATTATAGGATTGAATCAGCCCCAGCATTTT. The V call is TRBV30, the J call TRBJ1-5, with unresolved D. This CDR3 comprises 14 residues. Germline V lookup: CDR1 GTSNPN, CDR2 SVGIG (reference sequence). Trimming removed 2 bases from V and 4 bases from J, with 12 bases in between.

V is TRBV2 and J is TRBJ1-4, with D perhaps matching TRBD1 (5 bases). The CDR3 is 15 residues long. Germline V CDR1 and CDR2: SNHLY, FYNNEI. Deletions cut 6 bases from V and 3 bases from J, with 14 bases between. In nucleotides, the CDR3 is TGTGCCAGCAGCCCCTCGAGGGGCGCTAATGAAAAACTGTTTTTT. Amino acids: CASSPSRGANEKLFF.

The rearrangement links TRBV19 to TRBJ1-5; TRBD1 agrees at 7 bases. The CDR3 covers 15 residues. The germline V gene encodes CDR1 LNHDA and CDR2 SQIVND (reference sequence). Germline trimming cut 3 bases from V and 5 bases from J; bases unmatched to any gene: 7. CDR3 bases: TGTGCCAGTAGTATGACAGGGACCGCGCATCAGCCCCAGCATTTT. This codes for CASSMTGTAHQPQHF. The full variable domain, in which reference TRBV19 and TRBJ1-5 provide the parts outside the CDR3, is DGGITQSPKYLFRKEGQNVTLSCEQNLNHDAMYWYRQDPGQGLRLIYYSQIVNDFQKGDIAEGYSVSREKKESFPLTVTSAQKNPTAFYLCASSMTGTAHQPQHFGDGTRLSIL.

The rearrangement joins TRBV18 to TRBJ1-2; 9 nucleotides agree with TRBD1. V was clipped by 3 bases and J by 7 bases; unmatched bases: 12. The length of the CDR3 is 16 residues. Germline CDR1 KGHSH, CDR2 LQKENI. The CDR3 is CASSPRNGQGTVGYTF. In DNA, the CDR3 is TGTGCCAGCTCACCGCGTAATGGACAGGGGACGGTTGGCTACACCTTC.

This clone appeared a few times. The chain uses TRBV10-1 and TRBJ1-2; a weak D match, TRBD1 (5 bases). The CDR3 runs 11 residues. Trimming cost V 6 bases and J 7 bases, with 9 bases left between them. From germline, CDR1 is WNHNN and CDR2 SYGVQD (reference sequence). CDR3 DNA sequence: TGCGCCAGCAGACCGGGGCCTGGCTACACCTTC. Translating gives CASRPGPGYTF.

V is TRBV7-2 and J is TRBJ2-7; D is perhaps TRBD1 or TRBD2 (6 bases each). V dropped 1 base and J dropped 2 bases, with 15 bases sitting between them. The CDR3 extends over 16 amino acids. Germline lookup yields CDR1 SGHTA and CDR2 FQGNSA. The CDR3 spells CASSLVGGLETYEQYF. The DNA for the CDR3 is TGTGCCAGCAGCTTAGTAGGGGGACTTGAAACCTACGAGCAGTACTTC. Combining the CDR3 with reference TRBV7-2 and TRBJ2-7 gives the whole variable domain GAGVSQSPSNKVTEKGKDVELRCDPISGHTALYWYRQSLGQGLEFLIYFQGNSAPDKSGLPSDRFSAERTGGSVSTLTIQRTQQEDSAVYLCASSLVGGLETYEQYFGPGTRLTVT.

CDR3 bases: TGTGCCAGCAGGATCAGGGCGACTAATGAAAAACTGTTTTTT. Translated, it gives CASRIRATNEKLFF. This chain uses TRBV2 with TRBJ1-4; maybe TRBD1 (5 bases). The CDR3 extends over 14 amino acids. V was clipped by 6 bases and J by 2 bases, with 10 bases between them. CDR1 is SNHLY, CDR2 FYNNEI, per germline. The variable domain in full, completed from reference TRBV2 and TRBJ1-4, reads EPEVTQTPSHQVTQMGQEVILRCVPISNHLYFYWYRQILGQKVEFLVSFYNNEISEKSEIFDDQFSVERPDGSNFTLKIRSTKLEDSAMYFCASRIRATNEKLFFGSGTQLSVL.

This clone showed up just a few times. The germline gene is not matched at one end of the junction; a read error may be the cause. This chain uses TRBV30 with TRBJ1-6; no firm D call. Germline loops: CDR1 GTSNPN, CDR2 SVGIG (reference sequence). The CDR3 consists of 12 residues. CDR3 coding DNA: TGTGCCTGGAAGTCCTCTAATTCACCCCTCCACTTT. Residues: CAWKSSNSPLHF. Combining the CDR3 with reference TRBV30 and TRBJ1-6 gives the whole variable domain SQTIHQWPATLVQPVGSPLSLECTVEGTSNPNLYWYRQAAGRGLQLLFYSVGIGQISSEVPQNLSASRPQDRQFILSSKKLLLSDSGFYLCAWKSSNSPLHFGNGTRLTVT.

This chain uses TRBV5-1 with TRBJ2-3; D is undetermined. This CDR3 spans 16 amino acids. Germline V gene sequence: CDR1 SGHRS, CDR2 YFSETQ. The V end lost 3 bases, the J end lost 0 bases, and 14 bases lay between the germline ends. Here the CDR3 DNA reads TGCGCCAGCAGCTACCCCCAGGCGGCGAGCACAGATACGCAGTATTTT. This encodes CASSYPQAASTDTQYF.

The V gene is TRBV18, the J gene TRBJ2-1; 14 bases match TRBD2. This CDR3 is 14 amino acids long. The V gene's germline CDR1 is KGHSH and CDR2 LQKENI. Losses at the gene ends were 3 bases for V and 9 bases for J; bases not matched to a gene: 1. The CDR3 coding sequence is TGTGCCAGCTCACCGGGGACTAGCGGGGGTGAGCAGTTCTTC. This encodes CASSPGTSGGEQFF.

CDR3: CAWSGLRTSGRLAKNIQYF. The DNA of the CDR3 is TGTGCCTGGAGTGGGCTACGGACTAGCGGACGCCTGGCCAAAAACATTCAGTACTTC. The chain couples TRBV30 to TRBJ2-4, with 10 bases matching TRBD2. CDR1 GTSNPN and CDR2 SVGIG come from the germline V gene (reference sequence). The V gene end was trimmed by 1 base and the J gene end by 1 base; junction bases not matched to a gene: 13. The CDR3 runs 19 residues.

The J gene is TRBJ1-5, the V gene TRBV2; 9 bases line up with TRBD1. The ends lost 6 bases at V and 3 bases at J; junction bases unmatched: 9. CDR3 length: 16 residues. CDR1 and CDR2 from the germline V gene are SNHLY and FYNNEI. The CDR3 nucleotides are TGTGCCAGCAGATCCGACAGGGGGACGATCAATCAGCCCCAGCATTTT. It translates to CASRSDRGTINQPQHF.

The chain links TRBV5-6 to TRBJ1-5; D is undetermined. The CDR3 is made up of 16 amino acids. The V gene's germline CDR1 is SGHDT and CDR2 YYEEEE. V gave up 4 bases and J gave up 0 bases, with 14 bases separating them. CDR3 protein: CASSMDGFVSNQPQHF. The CDR3 DNA sequence: TGTGCCAGCAGCATGGACGGGTTTGTTAGCAATCAGCCCCAGCATTTT. The complete variable domain, with remaining parts taken from reference TRBV5-6 and TRBJ1-5, reads DAGVTQSPTHLIKTRGQQVTLRCSPKSGHDTVSWYQQALGQGPQFIFQYYEEEERQRGNFPDRFSGHQFPNYSSELNVNALLLGDSALYLCASSMDGFVSNQPQHFGDGTRLSIL.

The count of this clone is one. V gene TRBV5-1 combines with J gene TRBJ1-1; D call uncertain. The CDR3 is 14 amino acids. Trimming took 4 bases from V and 0 from J, leaving 10 bases between them. The germline gives CDR1 SGHRS, CDR2 YFSETQ. This CDR3 is CASSPRELNTEAFF. CDR3 DNA sequence: TGCGCCAGCAGCCCACGGGAGTTGAACACTGAAGCTTTCTTT.